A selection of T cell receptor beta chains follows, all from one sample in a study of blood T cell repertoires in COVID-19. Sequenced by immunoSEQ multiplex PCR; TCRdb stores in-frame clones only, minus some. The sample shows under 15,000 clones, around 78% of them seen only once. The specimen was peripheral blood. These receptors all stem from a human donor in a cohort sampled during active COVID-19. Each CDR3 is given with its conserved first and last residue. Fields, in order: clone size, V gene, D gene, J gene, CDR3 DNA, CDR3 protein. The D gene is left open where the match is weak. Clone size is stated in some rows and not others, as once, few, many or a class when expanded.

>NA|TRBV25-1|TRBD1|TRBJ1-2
TGTGCCAGCAGCCGGGACAGCAAAAACTATGGCTACACCTTC
CASSRDSKNYGYTF
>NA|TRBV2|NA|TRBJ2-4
TGTGCCAGCTCGCCCCGTGACCCAGGGAGGAACATTCAGTACTTC
CASSPRDPGRNIQYF
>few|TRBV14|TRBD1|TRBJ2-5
TGTGCCAGCAGCCAAAACAGGGGCCAAGAGACCCAGTACTTC
CASSQNRGQETQYF
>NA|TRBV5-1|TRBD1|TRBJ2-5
TGCGCCAGCAGCTTGGATCCAGGACAGGGGTCAGAGACCCAGTACTTC
CASSLDPGQGSETQYF
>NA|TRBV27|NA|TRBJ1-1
TGTGCCAGCAGTTTCAGGGTTACCACTGAAGCTTTCTTT
CASSFRVTTEAFF
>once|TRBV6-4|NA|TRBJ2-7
TGTGCCAGCAGGCCCAGGGTTTCCGAGCAGTACTTC
CASRPRVSEQYF
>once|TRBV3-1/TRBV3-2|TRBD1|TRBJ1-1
TGTGCCAGCAGCCGAGAGGGACAGGGAATGAACACTGAAGCTTTCTTT
CASSREGQGMNTEAFF
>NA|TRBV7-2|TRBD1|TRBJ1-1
TGTGCCAGCAGCTACCGCAGGGGGAGGACTGAAGCTTTCTTT
CASSYRRGRTEAFF
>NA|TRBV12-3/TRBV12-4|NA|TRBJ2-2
TGTGCCAGCAGTTTTAGCAACACCGGGGAGCTGTTTTTT
CASSFSNTGELFF
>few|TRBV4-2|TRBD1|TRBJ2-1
TGTGCCAGCAGCCAAGAGTCCCTATCGGGGCAGGGGGATGAGCAGTTCTTC
CASSQESLSGQGDEQFF
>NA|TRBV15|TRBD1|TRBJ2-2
TGTGCCACCAGCACGAGAATGGGGACAGGGGCTAACACCGGGGAGCTGTTTTTT
CATSTRMGTGANTGELFF
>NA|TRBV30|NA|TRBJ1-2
TGTGCCTGGAGTGTAAACAGGGTCAACTATGGCTACACCTTC
CAWSVNRVNYGYTF
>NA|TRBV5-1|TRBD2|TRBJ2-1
TGCGCCAGCAGCTCCGAGGGACTAGCAGGCAATGAGCAGTTCTTC
CASSSEGLAGNEQFF
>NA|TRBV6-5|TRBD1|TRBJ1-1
TGTGCCAGCAGTACCGAGACAGGGGGTAAGTCTGAAGCTTTCTTT
CASSTETGGKSEAFF
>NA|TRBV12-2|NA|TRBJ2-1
TGTGCAAGTCGCCCCCAGACCGGGACTAGCGGGGGCAATGAGCAGTTCTTC
CASRPQTGTSGGNEQFF
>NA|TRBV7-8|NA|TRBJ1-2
TGTGCCAGCAGCTTAACAGTCACCAACTATGGCTACACCTTC
CASSLTVTNYGYTF
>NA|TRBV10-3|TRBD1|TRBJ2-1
TGTGCCATCAGTGCGGACAGGGTAGGGGAGAAGCAGTTCTTC
CAISADRVGEKQFF
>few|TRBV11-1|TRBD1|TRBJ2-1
TGTGCCAGCAGCTTAATTATCACAGGGGTTGGCAATGAGCAGTTCTTC
CASSLIITGVGNEQFF
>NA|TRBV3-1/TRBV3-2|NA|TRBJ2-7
TGTGCCAGCAGCCAAGAACTAGTCAACGAGCAGTACTTC
CASSQELVNEQYF
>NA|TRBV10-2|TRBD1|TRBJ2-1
TGCGCCAGCAGTGAGTGGGACAGGAAGTGGAATGAGCAGTTCTTC
CASSEWDRKWNEQFF
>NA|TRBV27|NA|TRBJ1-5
TGTGCCAGCAGTGCGTCGGGCGGGGATCAGCCCCAGCATTTT
CASSASGGDQPQHF
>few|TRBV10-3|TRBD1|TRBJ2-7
TGTGCCATCAACAGGGGTAGCTCCTACGAGCAGTACTTC
CAINRGSSYEQYF
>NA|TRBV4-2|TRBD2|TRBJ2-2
TGTGCCAGCAGCCTTATAGCGGGGGACGGGGAGCTGTTTTTT
CASSLIAGDGELFF
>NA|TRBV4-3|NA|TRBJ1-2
TGCGCCAGCAGCCAAGCCCCGCGGGGCCAGAACTATGGCTACACCTTC
CASSQAPRGQNYGYTF
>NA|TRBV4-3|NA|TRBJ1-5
TGCGCCAGCAGCCAAGATCTGTTGAGTACAGGGATTCAGCCCCAGCATTTT
CASSQDLLSTGIQPQHF
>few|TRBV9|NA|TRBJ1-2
TGTGCCAGCACCCCGCGGGGGGACTATGGCTACACCTTC
CASTPRGDYGYTF
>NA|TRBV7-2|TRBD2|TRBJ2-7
TGTGCCAGCAGCCCCGGACTAGCGGGTAACGCCTACGAGCAGTACTTC
CASSPGLAGNAYEQYF
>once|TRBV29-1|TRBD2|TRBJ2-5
TGCAGCGTTGAAGACCCGGGAGGGGAGACCCAGTACTTC
CSVEDPGGETQYF
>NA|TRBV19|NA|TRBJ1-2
TGTGCCAGTAGTACAGGACTGTTCATGGGGTATGGCTACACCTTC
CASSTGLFMGYGYTF
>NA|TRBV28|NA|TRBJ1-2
TGTGCCAGCAGTTTAAACGGACAGCGGGGCTACACCTTC
CASSLNGQRGYTF
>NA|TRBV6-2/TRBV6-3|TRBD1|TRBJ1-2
TGTGCCAGCAGTTACTCGAGAAGGACAGGGAAGGGCTATGGCTACACCTTC
CASSYSRRTGKGYGYTF
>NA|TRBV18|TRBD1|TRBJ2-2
TGTGCCAGCTCACCACCGGTACCAGGGGGCAGGACCGGGGAGCTGTTTTTT
CASSPPVPGGRTGELFF
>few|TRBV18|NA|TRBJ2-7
TGTGCCAGCTCCCCCCATTCCTACGAGCAGTACTTC
CASSPHSYEQYF
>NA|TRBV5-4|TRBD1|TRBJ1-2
TGTGCCAGCAGCTTGACAGGGGTATATGGCTACACCTTC
CASSLTGVYGYTF
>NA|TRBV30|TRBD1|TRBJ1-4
TGTGCCTGGAGGGACAGGGGGCGCAGTGAAAAACTGTTTTTT
CAWRDRGRSEKLFF
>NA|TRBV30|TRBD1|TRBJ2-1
TGTGCCTGGAGAGACAGGGAATCCTACAATGAGCAGTTCTTC
CAWRDRESYNEQFF
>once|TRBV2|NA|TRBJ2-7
TGTGCCAGCAGTGAAGCGAGAATTACAGGGAACGAGCAGTACTTC
CASSEARITGNEQYF
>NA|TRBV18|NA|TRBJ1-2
TGTGCCAGCTCAAATCCCACCGGGATGATCTATGGCTACACCTTC
CASSNPTGMIYGYTF
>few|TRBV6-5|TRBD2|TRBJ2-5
TGTGCCACCAGACTAGCGGGGGGGTTAGAGACCCAGTACTTC
CATRLAGGLETQYF
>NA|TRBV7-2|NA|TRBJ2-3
TGTGCCAGCAGCTTTTTAATGGATACGCAGTATTTT
CASSFLMDTQYF
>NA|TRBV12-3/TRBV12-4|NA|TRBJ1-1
TGTGCCAGCAGTTTAAGGGGTATGACTGAAGCTTTCTTT
CASSLRGMTEAFF
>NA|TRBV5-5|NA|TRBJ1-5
TGTGCCAGCAGCTTGGAGCCCGGGGGTCGCCAGCCCCAGCATTTT
CASSLEPGGRQPQHF
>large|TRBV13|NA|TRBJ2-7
TGTGCCAGCAGCTTAGGAGGACAATACGAGCAGTACTTC
CASSLGGQYEQYF
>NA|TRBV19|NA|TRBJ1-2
TGTGCCAGTAGTATAGATACTACGCCGCCTATTAACTATGGCTACACCTTC
CASSIDTTPPINYGYTF
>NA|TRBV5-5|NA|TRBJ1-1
TGTGCCAGCAGCCTCAGTTGGCAGGTCACTGAAGCTTTCTTT
CASSLSWQVTEAFF
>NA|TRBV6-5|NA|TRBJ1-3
TGTGCCAGCAGGGTGCAACACTCTGGAAACACCATATATTTT
CASRVQHSGNTIYF
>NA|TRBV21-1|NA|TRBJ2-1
TGTGCCAGCAGCACCCGGGACAGGGGGCGAATTAGGGACTACAATGAGCAGTTCTTC
CASSTRDRGRIRDYNEQFF
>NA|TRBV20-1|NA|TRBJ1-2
TGCAGTGGGCCTCTGGACTATGGCTACACCTTC
CSGPLDYGYTF
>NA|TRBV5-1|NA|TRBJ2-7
TGCGCCAGCAGCTTGGGAGGTGCTACCTACGAGCAGTACTTC
CASSLGGATYEQYF
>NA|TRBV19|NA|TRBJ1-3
TGTGCCAGTAAGACAGGACTTGGAAACACCATATATTTT
CASKTGLGNTIYF
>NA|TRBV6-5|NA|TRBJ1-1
TGTGCCAGCGTAGAGAACACTGAAGCTTTCTTT
CASVENTEAFF
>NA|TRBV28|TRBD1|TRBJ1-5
TGTGCCAGCAGTTGGGACAGTCGGGGCAATCAGCCCCAGCATTTT
CASSWDSRGNQPQHF
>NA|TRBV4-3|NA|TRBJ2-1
TGCGCCAGCAGCCAAGGGAGGTATGAGCAGTTCTTC
CASSQGRYEQFF
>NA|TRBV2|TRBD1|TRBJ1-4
TGTGCCAGCAGACAAGGGACAGGGTCGCGAAAACTGTTTTTT
CASRQGTGSRKLFF
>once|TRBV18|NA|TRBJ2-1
TGTGCCAGCTCCCTCTACTCCTACAATGAGCAGTTCTTC
CASSLYSYNEQFF
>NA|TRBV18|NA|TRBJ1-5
TGTGCCAGCTCACCACTGGCGCCAGGGCCTAATCAGCCCCAGCATTTT
CASSPLAPGPNQPQHF
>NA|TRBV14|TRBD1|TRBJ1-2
TGTGCCAGCAGCCTGGGACAGGGCCGTGACTATGGCTACACCTTC
CASSLGQGRDYGYTF